A selection of T cell receptor beta chains follows, all from one sample in a study of blood T cell repertoires in COVID-19. Sequencing used immunoSEQ multiplex PCR; TCRdb keeps in-frame clones, though not all of them. The sample includes about 100,000 clones, more than 85% of them seen just once. Sequences were obtained from peripheral blood. Source of these receptors: a man aged 55 to 70 with acute or convalescent COVID-19. CDR3s leave out the opening cysteine and the closing phenylalanine or tryptophan.

v_call: TRBV18; cdr3_aa: ASSPRLAGFQNEQF
v_call: TRBV29-1; cdr3_aa: SVVAGYT
v_call: TRBV19; cdr3_aa: ASQFRDSGANVLT
v_call: TRBV18; cdr3_aa: ASSPRSLGDYGYT
v_call: TRBV19; cdr3_aa: ASSVAGLAGHNEQF
v_call: TRBV21-1; cdr3_aa: ASSRTATGNTEAF
v_call: TRBV3-1/TRBV3-2; cdr3_aa: ASSRGTGTDTQY
v_call: TRBV30; cdr3_aa: AFTLGQGYEKLF
v_call: TRBV2; cdr3_aa: ASSPTGGQPQH
v_call: TRBV6-1; cdr3_aa: ASSEQGVNTEAF
v_call: TRBV13; cdr3_aa: ASSLGFGRVTLSGANVLT
v_call: TRBV10-2; cdr3_aa: ASRLAGDGYTQY
v_call: TRBV6-5; cdr3_aa: ASSYSGLSSYNEQF
v_call: TRBV27; cdr3_aa: ASRRLAGRLNEQF